This T cell receptor beta chain came from a study of stem cell transplantation in POMP-related autoinflammatory disease. Study-level background: Impaired MHC class I-dependent CD8+ differentiation was hypothesized from defective thymoproteasomes. DNA chimerism showed 100% graft donor engraftment of neutrophils and platelets through one year.

PRAID featured prominent immunodeficiency. TCRdb's table, derived via immunoSEQ multiplex PCR, lists solely in-frame clones and lacks some. This table holds more than 4,000 clones, 92% found once. V dropped 5 bases and J dropped 8 bases, with 6 bases sitting between them. The length of the CDR3 is 11 residues. Study-wide findings and caveats: Fewer unique TRB V-J gene pairings were identified in patients with PRAID.

Points on this clone: Its antigen is undetermined.

This material consisted of CD8+ T cells from PBMCs, taken after stem cell transplantation. This receptor was identified in a human patient with POMP-related autoinflammation and immune dysregulation (PRAID). Some T cells may originate from the graft donor. J is TRBJ2-2 and V is TRBV12-3 or TRBV12-4; D remains unclear. The CDR3 spells CASSKKGELFF. The DNA for the CDR3 is TGTGCCAGCAGTAAGAAGGGGGAGCTGTTTTTT.